These 31 T cell receptor beta chains originate from one sample sequenced in a study of T cell repertoires in aging, cancer and after chemotherapy. A mixed TRB-A/B primer pool amplified rearranged TRB by multiplex touch-down PCR. MiXCR, applied by TCRdb to the multiplex PCR reads, yields one record per CDR3 protein. Of 8,500 to 10,000 distinct CDR3 sequences in the sample, around 50% were seen once. TCR beta rearrangements were amplified from peripheral blood genomic DNA. Sequencing was done on a sample of blood. The receptors were sampled from a human donor in good health.

The chain employs TRBV29-1 and TRBJ2-1; TRBD1 is a possible D gene (6 bases). V lost 7 bases and J lost 0, with 19 bases in between. This CDR3 has 16 residues. Germline CDR1 SQVTM, CDR2 ANQGSEA. The CDR3 sequence: CSDPSSGESSYNEQFF. CDR3 nucleotides: TGCAGCGACCCGAGCTCAGGGGAAAGCTCCTACAATGAGCAGTTCTTC.

V is TRBV15 and J is TRBJ1-5, with D possibly matching TRBD1 (6 bases). The CDR3 has 12 residues. V was cut by 3 bases and J by 9 bases, with 9 bases left in between. Germline lookup yields CDR1 LNHNV and CDR2 YYDKDF (reference sequence). CDR3 DNA sequence: TGTGCCACCAGCAGGATAGGGGGGCCCCAGCATTTT. It translates to CATSRIGGPQHF. Filled out from reference TRBV15 and TRBJ1-5, the complete variable domain reads DAMVIQNPRYQVTQFGKPVTLSCSQTLNHNVMYWYQQKSSQAPKLLFHYYDKDFNNEADTPDNFQSRRPNTSFCFLDIRSPGLGDTAMYLCATSRIGGPQHFGDGTRLSIL.

The V call is TRBV19, the J call TRBJ1-1; 9 nucleotides match TRBD1. Germline values: CDR1 LNHDA, CDR2 SQIVND (reference sequence). CDR3 length: 18 residues. Trimming cost V 3 bases and J 4 bases; bases outside gene matches: 15. The CDR3 region is CASSIRGTGTFAGTEAFF. The CDR3 DNA reads as TGTGCCAGTAGTATCCGAGGGACAGGGACATTCGCGGGCACTGAAGCTTTCTTT.

This chain links TRBV19 with TRBJ1-4; no definite D call. Germline loops: CDR1 LNHDA, CDR2 SQIVND (reference sequence). V was clipped by 1 base and J by 2 bases, with 5 bases between them. The CDR3 spans 14 residues. CDR3 residues: CASSIADTNEKLFF. The CDR3 nucleotides are TGTGCCAGTAGTATAGCCGACACTAATGAAAAACTGTTTTTT.

This clonotype has a handful of counts. The chain combines TRBV24-1 with TRBJ2-7; D is undetermined. Germline V gene sequence: CDR1 KGHDR, CDR2 SFDVKD. This CDR3 is built from 14 residues. The V end was cut by 2 bases, the J end by 1 base, with 8 bases between. The CDR3 DNA is TGTGCCACCAGTGATTGGGCCAGATCCTACGAGCAGTACTTC. Residues: CATSDWARSYEQYF.

The rearrangement links TRBV19 to TRBJ1-6; D is unresolved. The CDR3 spans 13 residues. In germline, CDR1 is LNHDA, CDR2 SQIVND (reference sequence). Trimming shortened V by 3 bases and J by 10 bases, and 10 bases separated the two germline ends. The CDR3 spells CASSIGVRSPLHF. CDR3 coding DNA: TGTGCCAGTAGTATCGGGGTGAGGTCACCCCTCCACTTT.

The chain uses TRBV11-1 and TRBJ1-1; tentatively, D is TRBD1 (6 bases). The CDR3 consists of 14 residues. V was cut by 5 bases and J by 6 bases, with 16 bases left in between. Germline V gene sequence: CDR1 SGHAT, CDR2 FQDESV (reference sequence). As DNA, the CDR3 is TGTGCCAGCAGCGTGCAAAGGGGGGCCCCTGAAGCTTTCTTT. This sequence encodes CASSVQRGAPEAFF.

This CDR3 reads CASINRGTGHEQYF. CDR3 nucleotides: TGTGCCAGCATCAACCGGGGGACGGGACACGAGCAGTACTTC. The genes are TRBV6-1 and TRBJ2-7; D is perhaps TRBD2 (6 bases). Per the germline V gene, CDR1 is MNHNS and CDR2 is SASEGT. Trimming took off 7 bases at V and 5 bases at J, with 18 bases between the two ends. The CDR3 length is 14 residues.

V and J are TRBV6-5 and TRBJ2-3; D possibly corresponds to TRBD2 (5 bases). Deletions cut 0 bases from V and 6 bases from J, with 13 bases between. Germline CDR1 reads MNHEY; CDR2 reads SVGAGI. This CDR3 contains 15 residues. CDR3 sequence reads: CASSYSNRGTDTQYF. Here the CDR3 DNA reads TGTGCCAGCAGTTACTCGAATCGGGGAACGGATACGCAGTATTTT.

This clonotype was detected only a few times. The chain couples TRBV6-6 to TRBJ2-1; a possible D gene is TRBD2 (6 bases). Germline V gene data show CDR1 as MNHNY and CDR2 as SVGAGI (reference sequence). This CDR3 region has 14 residues. Between the trimmed V and J ends, which lost 7 bases and 4 bases, there was a span of 14 bases. CDR3: CASTLGSGYNEQFF. CDR3 in DNA: TGTGCCAGCACCTTGGGTAGCGGTTACAATGAGCAGTTCTTC.

Only one count was recorded for this clonotype. The J gene is TRBJ2-3, the V gene TRBV5-4; TRBD2 matches at 13 bases. The trim removed 5 bases at V and 4 bases at J, leaving 7 bases unmatched. This CDR3 has 16 amino acids. Germline V gives CDR1 SGHNT, CDR2 YYREEE (reference sequence). The CDR3 DNA follows: TGTGCCAGCAGTTCCCGGACTAGCGGGAGTGCAGATACGCAGTATTTT. It codes for CASSSRTSGSADTQYF.

This clonotype was seen a handful of times. The chain combines TRBV15 with TRBJ2-7, with D hard to call. The V gene lost 0 bases and the J gene lost 5 bases, with 11 bases spanning the gap. CDR3 length: 14 residues. CDR1 and CDR2 from the germline V gene are LNHNV and YYDKDF (reference sequence). This chain's CDR3 is CATSRDGKGDEQYF. CDR3 bases: TGTGCCACCAGCAGAGATGGGAAGGGTGACGAGCAGTACTTC.

This sequence joins TRBV13 and TRBJ1-2, with TRBD1 as a possible D gene (6 bases). V lost 0 bases and J lost 7, with 18 bases in between. The length of the CDR3 is 16 residues. Germline V gene sequence: CDR1 PRHDT, CDR2 FYEKMQ (reference sequence). The DNA for the CDR3 is TGTGCCAGCAGCTTAGGTTTAGCGGGGGCTATAGGTGGCTACACCTTC. This gives the protein CASSLGLAGAIGGYTF.

CDR3 residues: CAISDRVSQPQHF. DNA of the CDR3: TGTGCCATTTCCGACAGGGTCAGTCAGCCCCAGCATTTT. This chain uses TRBV6-6 with TRBJ1-5; 7 bases align to TRBD1. Losses at the gene ends were 10 bases for V and 6 bases for J; bases not matched to a gene: 9. The CDR3 has 13 residues. The germline CDR1 and CDR2 sequences are MNHNY and SVGAGI (reference sequence).

This clonotype was found once. The rearrangement links TRBV13 to TRBJ2-1; D ambiguous. The CDR3 runs to 11 residues. Trimming stripped 5 bases from V and 7 bases from J, with 6 bases between. CDR1 and CDR2 (germline): PRHDT, FYEKMQ (reference sequence). The CDR3 DNA reads as TGTGCCAGCAGCCAGACTAATGAGCAGTTCTTC. Its protein is CASSQTNEQFF.

The genes are TRBV5-4 and TRBJ1-5; D gene ambiguous. The CDR3 length is 16 residues. The V gene's germline CDR1 is SGHNT and CDR2 YYREEE (reference sequence). The V gene lost 4 bases and the J gene lost 3 bases, with 17 bases spanning the gap. In DNA form, the CDR3 reads TGTGCCAGCAGCCTTGGGGATGGACGGGACAATCAGCCCCAGCATTTT. This translates into CASSLGDGRDNQPQHF. Full variable domain (missing parts from reference TRBV5-4 and TRBJ1-5): ETGVTQSPTHLIKTRGQQVTLRCSSQSGHNTVSWYQQALGQGPQFIFQYYREEENGRGNFPPRFSGLQFPNYSSELNVNALELDDSALYLCASSLGDGRDNQPQHFGDGTRLSIL.

The table lists this clonotype with a count of one. This chain connects TRBV5-3 to TRBJ1-5; 7 nucleotides agree with TRBD1. TRBV5-3 is an ORF; its function is uncertain. The CDR3 is 13 residues long. J was trimmed by 9 bases and V by 8 bases; bases with no gene match: 11. The CDR3 spells CASTDRFDRPQHF. The CDR3 coding sequence is TGTGCCAGTACGGACAGGTTCGATCGGCCCCAGCATTTT.

The genes are TRBV4-2 and TRBJ1-2; TRBD1 matches at 7 bases. V shed 0 bases, J shed 2 bases, and the junction held 6 bases outside the gene matches. From germline, CDR1 is LGHNA and CDR2 YNFKEQ. The CDR3 runs 16 residues. The CDR3 sequence: CASSQDPTGRNYGYTF. The DNA for the CDR3 is TGTGCCAGCAGCCAAGATCCGACAGGGAGAAACTATGGCTACACCTTC.

The chain recombines TRBV18 with TRBJ2-7; unclear D gene. The CDR3 is 12 residues long. In germline, CDR1 is KGHSH, CDR2 LQKENI. The V end was cut by 2 bases, the J end by 6 bases, with 8 bases between. Here the CDR3 reads CASSPRTSEQYF. The CDR3 nucleotides are TGTGCCAGCTCACCAAGGACCTCCGAGCAGTACTTC.

The gene calls are TRBV27 and TRBJ2-7, with no clear D. The V gene's germline CDR1 is MNHEY and CDR2 SMNVEV (reference sequence). Deletions cut 6 bases from V and 5 bases from J, with 11 bases between. The CDR3 sequence is 12 residues long. The CDR3 sequence is CASSHFPHEQYF. As DNA, the CDR3 is TGTGCCAGCAGCCACTTCCCCCACGAGCAGTACTTC.

Only a few counts were recorded for this clonotype. The CDR3 spells CSVARGTDTQYF. The CDR3 DNA follows: TGCAGCGTTGCTCGGGGGACAGATACGCAGTATTTT. The V gene is TRBV29-1, the J gene TRBJ2-3, with D possibly matching TRBD2 (6 bases). Trimming left V 4 bases short and J 3 bases short, with 8 bases between. Germline assignment: CDR1 SQVTM and CDR2 ANQGSEA. The CDR3 loop spans 12 amino acids.

This clonotype has only a few counts. V gene TRBV29-1 combines with J gene TRBJ2-3, with 11 bases fitting TRBD2. The germline gives CDR1 SQVTM, CDR2 ANQGSEA. The CDR3 has 18 residues. V was clipped by 1 base and J by 3 bases; unmatched bases: 12. The chain's CDR3 is CSVEGIAGGAMLTDTQYF. As DNA, the CDR3 is TGCAGCGTTGAAGGAATAGCGGGAGGGGCTATGTTGACAGATACGCAGTATTTT.

The rearrangement joins TRBV18 to TRBJ1-4; no firm D call. Germline V lookup: CDR1 KGHSH, CDR2 LQKENI. V was trimmed by 3 bases and J by 3 bases, leaving 8 bases between them. CDR3 size: 14 residues. The CDR3 reads CASSPGRSNEKLFF. The DNA for the CDR3 is TGTGCCAGCTCACCTGGACGGTCTAATGAAAAACTGTTTTTT.

The gene calls are TRBV10-3 and TRBJ2-2, with no clear D. Germline loops: CDR1 ENHRY, CDR2 SYGVKD. The length of the CDR3 is 13 residues. Trimming cost V 7 bases and J 0 bases, with 6 bases left between them. The CDR3 region is CAIKDANTGELFF. The CDR3 DNA reads TGTGCCATCAAGGACGCGAACACCGGGGAGCTGTTTTTT.

This clonotype appeared a few times. The V call is TRBV6-5, the J call TRBJ2-3; 9 bases are shared with TRBD1. The V and J ends lost 7 bases and 3 bases, in that order; junction bases with no gene match: 8. The V gene's germline CDR1 is MNHEY and CDR2 SVGAGI. The CDR3 has 15 amino acids. The CDR3 reads CASNPGQGWTDTQYF. The CDR3 nucleotides read TGTGCCAGCAATCCCGGACAGGGGTGGACAGATACGCAGTATTTT.

V usage is TRBV11-1 and J usage is TRBJ1-1; D may be TRBD1 (5 bases). The V gene lost 1 base and the J gene lost 5 bases, with 8 bases spanning the gap. The CDR3 runs 13 residues. Germline loops: CDR1 SGHAT, CDR2 FQDESV (reference sequence). The CDR3 sequence is CASSLGRGTEAFF. As DNA, the CDR3 is TGTGCCAGCAGCTTAGGGCGGGGGACTGAAGCTTTCTTT.

V gene TRBV5-3 combines with J gene TRBJ2-3; the D gene could be TRBD1 or TRBD2 (5 bases each). TRBV5-3 is an ORF, and what it does is uncertain. This CDR3 spans 16 amino acids. Trimming removed 3 bases at V and 2 bases at J, with 16 bases between. CDR3 amino acids: CARSWDPDCPTDTQYF. The CDR3 DNA follows: TGTGCCAGAAGCTGGGACCCGGACTGCCCCACAGATACGCAGTATTTT.

This clonotype was counted between two and nine times. V and J are TRBV5-6 and TRBJ2-5; no clear D. Per germline, CDR1 SGHDT and CDR2 YYEEEE. Between the trimmed V and J ends, which lost 0 bases and 1 base, there was a span of 4 bases. This CDR3 has 13 residues. CDR3 in DNA: TGTGCCAGCAGCTTGGCCGTCCAAGAGACCCAGTACTTC. Its translation: CASSLAVQETQYF.

This clonotype was detected only once. The chain carries TRBV6-1 and TRBJ2-2; D is undetermined. Germline lookup yields CDR1 MNHNS and CDR2 SASEGT. CDR3 length equals 13 residues. Trimming pared 6 bases from V and 8 bases from J, leaving 13 bases between. CDR3 in amino acids: CASSVDITGELFF. DNA for the CDR3: TGTGCCAGCAGCGTAGATATAACGGGGGAGCTGTTTTTT.

The chain uses TRBV6-1 and TRBJ2-6; tentatively, D is TRBD1 (5 bases). This CDR3 is built from 15 residues. The germline CDR1 and CDR2 sequences are MNHNS and SASEGT. V dropped 1 base and J dropped 2 bases, with 6 bases sitting between them. The CDR3 loop reads CASSEEGAGANVLTF. For the CDR3, the DNA is TGTGCCAGCAGTGAAGAAGGGGCTGGGGCCAACGTCCTGACTTTC.

V and J are TRBV30 and TRBJ2-5; D unclear. CDR1 and CDR2 (germline): GTSNPN, SVGIG (reference sequence). CDR3 size: 13 residues. V was cut by 2 bases and J by 1 base, with 8 bases left in between. CDR3 amino acids: CAWSLGVQETQYF. CDR3 DNA: TGTGCCTGGAGTCTTGGGGTCCAAGAGACCCAGTACTTC. Full variable domain (outside the CDR3, taken from reference TRBV30 and TRBJ2-5): SQTIHQWPATLVQPVGSPLSLECTVEGTSNPNLYWYRQAAGRGLQLLFYSVGIGQISSEVPQNLSASRPQDRQFILSSKKLLLSDSGFYLCAWSLGVQETQYFGPGTRLLVL.